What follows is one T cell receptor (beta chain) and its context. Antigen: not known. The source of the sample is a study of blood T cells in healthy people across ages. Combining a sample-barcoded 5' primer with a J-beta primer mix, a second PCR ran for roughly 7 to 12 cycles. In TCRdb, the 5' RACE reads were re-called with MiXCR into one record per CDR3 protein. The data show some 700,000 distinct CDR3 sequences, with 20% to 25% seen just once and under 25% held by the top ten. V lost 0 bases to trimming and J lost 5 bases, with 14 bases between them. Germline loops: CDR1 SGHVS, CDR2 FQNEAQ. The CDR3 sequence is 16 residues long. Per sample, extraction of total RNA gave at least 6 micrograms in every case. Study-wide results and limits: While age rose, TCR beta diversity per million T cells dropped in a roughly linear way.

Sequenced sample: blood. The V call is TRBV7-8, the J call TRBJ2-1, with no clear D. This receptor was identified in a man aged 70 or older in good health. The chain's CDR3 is CASSLAQLLSNNEQFF. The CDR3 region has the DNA TGTGCCAGCAGCTTAGCGCAGTTGCTAAGCAACAATGAGCAGTTCTTC.